The 31 T cell receptor beta chains below all came from one sample that was sequenced in a study of blood T cell repertoires in COVID-19. Assay: immunoSEQ multiplex PCR; the TCRdb copy retains only in-frame clones and omits some. The table includes roughly 250,000 clones, 70% to 90% detected once. Sequencing input: peripheral blood. Every receptor here comes from a woman in her twenties or thirties with COVID-19, enrolled during active disease.

V usage is TRBV7-9 and J usage is TRBJ2-5; D is undetermined. The CDR3 sequence is 12 residues long. Trimming left V 2 bases short and J 3 bases short, with 4 bases between. Germline values: CDR1 SEHNR, CDR2 FQNEAQ (reference sequence). The chain's CDR3 is CASSLPEETQYF. CDR3 DNA sequence: TGTGCCAGCAGCTTACCGGAAGAGACCCAGTACTTC. The variable domain in full, completed from reference TRBV7-9 and TRBJ2-5, reads DTGVSQNPRHKITKRGQNVTFRCDPISEHNRLYWYRQTLGQGPEFLTYFQNEAQLEKSRLLSDRFSAERPKGSFSTLEIQRTEQGDSAMYLCASSLPEETQYFGPGTRLLVL.

The chain joins TRBV9 to TRBJ2-3, with D tentatively TRBD2 (5 bases). The V end was cut by 4 bases, the J end by 11 bases, with 8 bases between. The germline gives CDR1 SGDLS, CDR2 YYNGEE. This CDR3 is 10 amino acids long. DNA of the CDR3: TGTGCCAGCAGCCCTGAGGGGCAGTATTTT. This sequence encodes CASSPEGQYF.

The table lists this clone with a few counts. The rearrangement links TRBV24-1 to TRBJ2-3; 7 bases agree with TRBD1. The V gene's germline CDR1 is KGHDR and CDR2 SFDVKD. This CDR3 has 14 residues. Unmatched junction bases numbered 1, after V lost 4 bases and J lost 1 base. CDR3 amino acids: CATSETGGTDTQYF. The CDR3 bases are TGTGCCACCAGTGAAACAGGGGGCACAGATACGCAGTATTTT.

This clone was recorded a few times. The V call is TRBV10-1, the J call TRBJ1-1; D perhaps matches TRBD1 (6 bases). The CDR3 is 14 amino acids. Trimming left V 4 bases short and J 6 bases short, with 15 bases between. CDR1 and CDR2 from the germline V gene are WNHNN and SYGVQD (reference sequence). CDR3 nucleotides: TGCGCCAGCAGTGGATACCAGGGGAGCGCTGAAGCTTTCTTT. Its protein is CASSGYQGSAEAFF.

The DNA for the CDR3 is TGCGCCAGCAGTGCCAGGCCAGGGGAAGGAGATACGCAGTATTTT. Its translation: CASSARPGEGDTQYF. The chain uses TRBV10-1 and TRBJ2-3, with D possibly TRBD1 on 6 matching bases. Per germline, CDR1 WNHNN and CDR2 SYGVQD (reference sequence). The CDR3 runs 15 residues. The ends were cut back, 4 bases at V and 5 bases at J, with 16 bases in the middle.

This chain joins TRBV7-9 and TRBJ2-3; D remains ambiguous. The CDR3 runs 18 residues. Trimming left V 5 bases short and J 4 bases short, with 25 bases between. Germline V CDR1 and CDR2: SEHNR, FQNEAQ (reference sequence). CDR3 loop: CASSDKELVVEVSDTQYF. The CDR3 region has the DNA TGTGCCAGCAGCGATAAGGAGTTAGTTGTTGAAGTTTCAGATACGCAGTATTTT.

J is TRBJ1-2 and V is TRBV5-5; 9 bases map to TRBD1. The length of the CDR3 is 15 residues. Looked up from germline, CDR1 is SGHKS and CDR2 is YYEKEE (reference sequence). The V and J ends lost 4 bases and 8 bases, in that order; junction bases with no gene match: 12. CDR3 sequence (DNA): TGTGCCAGCAGCCCTGCGCCACAGGGGGCGCGGGGCTACACCTTC. Amino acids: CASSPAPQGARGYTF.

The genes are TRBV10-1 and TRBJ2-2, with a weak D call TRBD2 (6 bases). CDR1 is WNHNN, CDR2 SYGVQD, per germline (reference sequence). This CDR3 is 15 amino acids long. Trimming removed 5 bases from V and 7 bases from J, with 17 bases in between. This CDR3 reads CASSSGLRTGGELFF. The CDR3 DNA sequence: TGCGCCAGCAGTTCGGGACTCCGAACAGGCGGGGAGCTGTTTTTT.

The table lists this clone with a few counts. The rearrangement links TRBV11-2 to TRBJ1-1; 7 bases fit TRBD1. The CDR3 totals 15 residues. J was trimmed by 4 bases and V by 2 bases; bases with no gene match: 7. CDR1 and CDR2 from the germline V gene are SGHAT and FQNNGV. The CDR3 is CASSLKRGPTTEAFF. The CDR3 coding sequence is TGTGCCAGCAGCTTAAAAAGGGGGCCAACCACTGAAGCTTTCTTT.

The chain uses TRBV11-2 and TRBJ2-7; D call uncertain. Germline V gene lookup returns CDR1 SGHAT and CDR2 FQNNGV. The CDR3 spans 13 residues. Trimming shortened V by 0 bases and J by 9 bases, and 12 bases separated the two germline ends. The CDR3 bases are TGTGCCAGCAGCTTAGAGGCAGGTCCAGGGCAGTACTTC. It translates to CASSLEAGPGQYF.

V gene TRBV19 combines with J gene TRBJ1-1; TRBD1 matches 7 bases. Germline V gene data show CDR1 as LNHDA and CDR2 as SQIVND (reference sequence). The CDR3 has 13 residues. Germline trimming cut 7 bases from V and 0 bases from J; bases unmatched to any gene: 2. The CDR3 DNA sequence: TGTGCCAGTACGGGACAGATGAACACTGAAGCTTTCTTT. Its protein product is CASTGQMNTEAFF.

The chain combines TRBV6-5 with TRBJ1-2; a possible D gene is TRBD1 (5 bases). This CDR3 spans 13 amino acids. Trimming pared 4 bases from V and 1 base from J, leaving 7 bases between. CDR1 and CDR2 from the germline V gene are MNHEY and SVGAGI. CDR3 residues: CASSFGHNYGYTF. CDR3 in DNA: TGTGCCAGCAGTTTCGGACATAACTATGGCTACACCTTC.

The chain recombines TRBV7-2 with TRBJ2-3, with 10 bases fitting TRBD1. Germline V gives CDR1 SGHTA, CDR2 FQGNSA. CDR3 length: 14 residues. V shed 5 bases, J shed 11 bases, and the junction held 10 bases outside the gene matches. The CDR3 DNA sequence: TGTGCCAGCAGCCTCGAAAGCGGGACAGGGGAGCAGTATTTT. Translated, it gives CASSLESGTGEQYF.

This chain links TRBV15 with TRBJ2-7, with 7 positions matching TRBD1. Germline lookup yields CDR1 LNHNV and CDR2 YYDKDF (reference sequence). The CDR3 loop spans 12 amino acids. The V gene end was trimmed by 2 bases and the J gene end by 6 bases; junction bases not matched to a gene: 1. The CDR3 sequence is CATSRNRGEQYF. Here the CDR3 DNA reads TGTGCCACCAGCAGAAACAGGGGCGAGCAGTACTTC.

The V gene is TRBV5-4, the J gene TRBJ2-2, with D possibly TRBD2 on 6 matching bases. The CDR3 sequence is 17 residues long. Germline CDR1 SGHNT, CDR2 YYREEE (reference sequence). V was pared by 2 bases and J by 1 base, with 15 bases between. CDR3 in amino acids: CASSFKVSGLNTGELFF. The CDR3 DNA is TGTGCCAGCAGCTTCAAGGTTAGCGGATTGAACACCGGGGAGCTGTTTTTT.

The CDR3 reads CASSPRLAGGDEQFF. CDR3 DNA: TGTGCCAGCAGCCCCCGACTAGCGGGGGGAGATGAGCAGTTCTTC. The rearrangement links TRBV11-3 to TRBJ2-1, with 13 bases identical to TRBD2. This CDR3 is 15 amino acids long. V lost 5 bases, J lost 8 bases, and 6 bases stayed unmatched. In germline, CDR1 is SGHNT, CDR2 YENEEA.

This chain links TRBV5-1 with TRBJ2-7; D unresolved. The germline gives CDR1 SGHRS, CDR2 YFSETQ. V was shortened by 0 bases and J by 0 bases, with 10 bases between the two germline ends. The CDR3 loop spans 15 amino acids. The CDR3 DNA sequence: TGCGCCAGCAGCTTGGCCCAGATTCCCTCCTACGAGCAGTACTTC. Its translation is CASSLAQIPSYEQYF.

The chain joins TRBV5-1 to TRBJ2-2; 7 nucleotides agree with TRBD1. CDR1 and CDR2 from the germline V gene are SGHRS and YFSETQ. This CDR3 is built from 15 residues. J was trimmed by 3 bases and V by 2 bases; bases with no gene match: 4. The CDR3 DNA sequence: TGCGCCAGCAGCTTCACGACAGGGCACACCGGGGAGCTGTTTTTT. Translated: CASSFTTGHTGELFF.

There are a few counts of this clone. The CDR3 is CASSMLGQGADTQYF. The CDR3 DNA sequence: TGTGCCAGTAGTATGCTCGGACAGGGTGCAGATACGCAGTATTTT. The V call is TRBV19, the J call TRBJ2-3, with 8 bases aligning to TRBD1. CDR1 and CDR2 from the germline V gene are LNHDA and SQIVND (reference sequence). The junction had 6 bases not matched to a gene; V was cut back by 3 bases and J by 4 bases. The CDR3 covers 15 residues.

The rearrangement joins TRBV11-1 to TRBJ1-1, with 7 positions matching TRBD1. The CDR3 extends over 15 amino acids. Germline CDR1 reads SGHAT; CDR2 reads FQDESV (reference sequence). Unmatched junction bases numbered 4, after V lost 0 bases and J lost 3 bases. The CDR3 coding sequence is TGTGCCAGCAGCTTAGCTGGAGACAGGGACACTGAAGCTTTCTTT. Translated: CASSLAGDRDTEAFF.

The CDR3 nucleotides are TGTGCCAGCAGCTCGCAAGTTGACAGGGGGCGTGCGGAAGCTTTCTTT. The encoded protein is CASSSQVDRGRAEAFF. The genes are TRBV11-2 and TRBJ1-1, with TRBD1 identical over 10 bases. CDR1 and CDR2 (germline): SGHAT, FQNNGV. With 4 bases clipped from V and 8 bases from J, the junction kept 13 bases outside the gene matches. The CDR3 is 16 amino acids.

This chain connects TRBV27 to TRBJ2-1; 7 bases map to TRBD2. Trimming took 0 bases from V and 8 from J; bases not matched to a gene: 7. Per the germline V gene, CDR1 is MNHEY and CDR2 is SMNVEV (reference sequence). The CDR3 has 15 residues. CDR3 amino acids: CASSLSSGRGDEQFF. Written as DNA, the CDR3 is TGTGCCAGCAGTTTATCGTCGGGGAGGGGCGATGAGCAGTTCTTC.

This sequence joins TRBV3-1 (or the pseudogene TRBV3-2) and TRBJ1-3; perhaps TRBD1 as D (6 bases). The germline V gene encodes CDR1 LGHDT and CDR2 YNNKEL (reference sequence). Trimming took off 4 bases at V and 8 bases at J, with 12 bases between the two ends. The CDR3 totals 13 residues. The CDR3 DNA follows: TGTGCCAGCAGCCTCGCCGCAGGGGACACCATATATTTT. Translating it yields CASSLAAGDTIYF.

This clone has a handful of counts. V and J are TRBV4-1 and TRBJ2-1, with D perhaps matching TRBD2 (5 bases). This CDR3 is built from 16 residues. Trimming cost V 4 bases and J 9 bases, with 22 bases left between them. Per germline, CDR1 MGHRA and CDR2 YSYEKL. CDR3 protein: CASSPRLTSSTSEQFF. The CDR3 DNA reads TGCGCCAGCAGCCCCCGACTGACATCTAGCACCAGTGAGCAGTTCTTC.

In this sample, this clone turned up a few times. The chain links TRBV28 to TRBJ2-7; D is undetermined. The CDR3 is 13 residues long. Trimming pared 2 bases from V and 2 bases from J, leaving 7 bases between. Germline lookup yields CDR1 MDHEN and CDR2 SYDVKM. The CDR3 sequence: CASSLRTPYEQYF. CDR3 nucleotide sequence: TGTGCCAGCAGTTTACGCACACCCTACGAGCAGTACTTC.

This clone was recorded once. V gene TRBV3-1 (or the pseudogene TRBV3-2) combines with J gene TRBJ2-1, with D possibly being TRBD2 (5 bases). Germline assignment: CDR1 LGHDT and CDR2 YNNKEL (reference sequence). Deletions cut 4 bases from V and 4 bases from J, with 11 bases between. There are 14 residues in the CDR3. The CDR3 region is CASSPPSGYNEQFF. In DNA form, the CDR3 reads TGTGCCAGCAGCCCCCCCTCGGGATACAATGAGCAGTTCTTC.

The chain employs TRBV29-1 and TRBJ2-3, with D unresolved. Germline V gene sequence: CDR1 SQVTM, CDR2 ANQGSEA. The CDR3 has 14 amino acids. Between the trimmed V and J ends, which lost 4 bases and 5 bases, there was a span of 16 bases. The CDR3 nucleotides are TGCAGCGTTGGTAGGCCGGTCTCGGGAGATACGCAGTATTTT. Its translation is CSVGRPVSGDTQYF.

The rearrangement joins TRBV5-1 to TRBJ2-3; the match to TRBD1 covers 9 bases. V was clipped by 1 base and J by 6 bases; unmatched bases: 9. This CDR3 region has 16 residues. The germline CDR1 and CDR2 sequences are SGHRS and YFSETQ. The CDR3, as DNA: TGCGCCAGCAGCTTGACCGGGACAGGGTCGGGGGATACGCAGTATTTT. Amino acid sequence: CASSLTGTGSGDTQYF.

The chain recombines TRBV21-1 with TRBJ2-1; the table's D call, TRBD1, has no DNA check behind it. TRBV21-1 is annotated as a pseudogene. The CDR3 is 15 amino acids. CDR3 amino acids: CASSRITLQGNEQFF. The CDR3, as DNA: TGTGCCAGCAGCAGGATAACGTTACAGGGCAATGAGCAGTTCTTC.

The chain recombines TRBV19 with TRBJ2-1; possible D gene TRBD1, 5 bases. Germline CDR1 and CDR2: LNHDA and SQIVND (reference sequence). V lost 1 base, J lost 8 bases, and 9 bases lay in between. This CDR3 is 13 amino acids long. Here the CDR3 DNA reads TGTGCCAGTAGTATAGCGCAGGGCGATGAGCAGTTCTTC. Protein sequence: CASSIAQGDEQFF.

This chain joins TRBV6-1 and TRBJ1-2; D is perhaps TRBD1 (5 bases). Between the trimmed V and J ends, which lost 2 bases and 7 bases, there was a span of 8 bases. This CDR3 is built from 12 residues. Germline V lookup: CDR1 MNHNS, CDR2 SASEGT. CDR3 sequence: CASSERRGGYTF. CDR3 bases: TGTGCCAGCAGTGAAAGGAGGGGTGGCTACACCTTC.